Following are 18 T cell receptor beta chains from one sample sequenced in a study of T cell responses to AZD1222 COVID-19 vaccine (dated by TCRdb to the early 2020s). The library was produced with the immunoSEQ multiplex PCR assay. TCRdb mirrors the immuneACCESS table, restricted to in-frame sequences. Some clones are absent from its copies; in checked studies, under half trace to an unresolved V gene, and the reason for the others is unknown. In this sample the table shows 150,000 or so clones, about 90% of which occur a single time. The ten largest account for around 5.4% of the sample. The sample's time point label is to be understood as: baseline before first vaccination. The sequencing used peripheral blood, collected on day 0 of AZD1222 vaccination. The receptors shown here come from an adult in good health.

The chain has TRBV6-6 and TRBJ2-6; D perhaps matches TRBD2 (6 bases). Trimming took 5 bases from V and 2 from J, leaving 16 bases between them. CDR3 length equals 17 residues. Germline CDR1 is MNHNY and CDR2 is SVGAGI (reference sequence). CDR3 residues: CASSPGRGRTGANVLTF. The CDR3 DNA reads TGTGCCAGCAGTCCGGGGCGAGGGAGGACTGGGGCCAACGTCCTGACTTTC.

This clone was observed a few times. This chain links TRBV7-9 with TRBJ2-7, with 13 bases aligning to TRBD2. V lost 1 base to trimming and J lost 4 bases; unmatched junction nucleotides: 7. Germline-derived CDR1 and CDR2 are SEHNR and FQNEAQ (reference sequence). The CDR3 covers 17 residues. The CDR3 sequence is CASSLGGLAGQKYEQYF. CDR3 sequence (DNA): TGTGCCAGCAGCTTAGGGGGACTAGCGGGACAAAAATACGAGCAGTACTTC.

The gene calls are TRBV27 and TRBJ1-5, with D unresolved. The V end was cut by 5 bases, the J end by 2 bases, with 16 bases between. This CDR3 contains 16 residues. In germline, CDR1 is MNHEY, CDR2 SMNVEV (reference sequence). This CDR3 is CASSHEGHGGNQPQHF. CDR3 in DNA: TGTGCCAGCAGTCACGAAGGGCATGGGGGCAATCAGCCCCAGCATTTT.

To note about this clone: The sample carries other DNA sequences with the same CDR3. The chain links TRBV5-4 to TRBJ2-1; D uncertain. Trimming stripped 5 bases from V and 1 base from J, with 1 base between. CDR3 length: 11 residues. The germline V gene encodes CDR1 SGHNT and CDR2 YYREEE (reference sequence). This CDR3 is CASSSYNEQFF. DNA for the CDR3: TGTGCCAGCAGTTCCTACAATGAGCAGTTCTTC.

The chain links TRBV27 to TRBJ2-1; 9 nucleotides line up with TRBD2. The CDR3 is 16 residues long. Germline loops: CDR1 MNHEY, CDR2 SMNVEV (reference sequence). V trimming: 1 base; J trimming: 9 bases; junction bases outside the gene matches: 10. The CDR3 spells CASSLYEWREGGEQFF. The CDR3 region has the DNA TGTGCCAGCAGTTTATATGAGTGGCGGGAGGGGGGTGAGCAGTTCTTC.

The V and J genes are TRBV9 and TRBJ2-7; D could derive from TRBD1 or TRBD2 (6 bases each). This CDR3 has 15 amino acids. Germline CDR1 SGDLS, CDR2 YYNGEE. V lost 0 bases and J 3 bases, leaving 13 bases between the germline ends. CDR3 DNA: TGTGCCAGCAGCGTAGATTACGGGGGCCTCTACGAGCAGTACTTC. Its translation: CASSVDYGGLYEQYF.

The rearrangement uses TRBV6-5 and TRBJ1-1, with unresolved D. Germline CDR1 is MNHEY and CDR2 is SVGAGI. This CDR3 contains 15 residues. V gave up 6 bases and J gave up 8 bases, with 22 bases separating them. The CDR3: CASRQAGGYPSEAFF. CDR3 DNA: TGTGCCAGCAGACAAGCGGGAGGATACCCTTCAGAAGCTTTCTTT.

The gene calls are TRBV5-6 and TRBJ1-6, with D perhaps matching TRBD1 (5 bases). Germline values: CDR1 SGHDT, CDR2 YYEEEE. V gave up 2 bases and J gave up 4 bases, with 16 bases separating them. This CDR3 region has 17 residues. The CDR3 protein is CASSFKGRGVYNSPLHF. CDR3 coding DNA: TGTGCCAGCAGCTTTAAGGGAAGAGGGGTGTATAATTCACCCCTCCACTTT. The entire variable domain, with the rest obtained from reference TRBV5-6 and TRBJ1-6, is as follows: DAGVTQSPTHLIKTRGQQVTLRCSPKSGHDTVSWYQQALGQGPQFIFQYYEEEERQRGNFPDRFSGHQFPNYSSELNVNALLLGDSALYLCASSFKGRGVYNSPLHFGNGTRLTVT.

This clone has a single count. The CDR3 sequence is CATSREGLAGEYLQFF. The DNA of the CDR3 is TGTGCCACCAGCAGAGAAGGACTAGCGGGAGAATACCTCCAGTTCTTC. The genes are TRBV15 and TRBJ2-1, with 13 bases matching TRBD2. Germline CDR1 is LNHNV and CDR2 is YYDKDF (reference sequence). This CDR3 is 16 amino acids long. J lost 13 bases, V lost 0 bases, and 9 bases had no gene match.

V is TRBV7-9 and J is TRBJ2-7; a weak D match, TRBD1 (6 bases). Germline assignment: CDR1 SEHNR and CDR2 FQNEAQ (reference sequence). Trimming removed 0 bases at V and 0 bases at J, with 9 bases between. The CDR3 is 15 amino acids. The CDR3 DNA is TGTGCCAGCAGCTTAGCCCAGGGGACCTCCTACGAGCAGTACTTC. It encodes CASSLAQGTSYEQYF.

This clone was picked up one time. The chain links TRBV9 to TRBJ1-5; D not certain. The germline V gene has CDR1 SGDLS and CDR2 YYNGEE. The CDR3 spans 15 residues. Trimming pared 4 bases from V and 3 bases from J, leaving 14 bases between. DNA for the CDR3: TGTGCCAGCAGCTCCTCCGGCAGGCTCAATCAGCCCCAGCATTTT. Its translation: CASSSSGRLNQPQHF.

This chain uses TRBV28 with TRBJ1-4; no firm D call. CDR3 length: 16 residues. Germline CDR1 reads MDHEN; CDR2 reads SYDVKM. V shed 2 bases and J shed 3 bases, with 13 bases lying between them. CDR3 in amino acids: CASSLPKARANEKLFF. The CDR3 coding sequence is TGTGCCAGCAGTTTACCCAAGGCACGAGCTAATGAAAAACTGTTTTTT.

The chain is built from TRBV4-2 and TRBJ2-2, with TRBD2 as a possible D gene (5 bases). The germline V and J ends were trimmed by 1 base and 4 bases, with 7 bases remaining between them. There are 14 residues in the CDR3. Germline-derived CDR1 and CDR2 are LGHNA and YNFKEQ. The CDR3 spells CASSQVTSTGELFF. The DNA for the CDR3 is TGTGCCAGCAGCCAAGTAACTAGCACCGGGGAGCTGTTTTTT.

The chain uses TRBV12-3 or TRBV12-4 and TRBJ2-6; no firm D call. Trimming took off 7 bases at V and 1 base at J, with 5 bases between the two ends. This CDR3 is built from 13 residues. The CDR3: CASTYSGANVLTF. In nucleotides, the CDR3 is TGTGCCAGCACCTATTCTGGGGCCAACGTCCTGACTTTC.

J is TRBJ2-7 and V is TRBV28, with a weak D call TRBD2 (8 bases). This CDR3 has 14 residues. Trimming pared 7 bases from V and 3 bases from J, leaving 16 bases between. Looked up from germline, CDR1 is MDHEN and CDR2 is SYDVKM. The CDR3 coding sequence is TGTGCCAGCATAGCGGGACAGAGCTTCTACGAGCAGTACTTC. Translated: CASIAGQSFYEQYF.

This clone came up once. The V call is TRBV19, the J call TRBJ1-1, with 8 positions matching TRBD1. The CDR3 totals 14 residues. The trim removed 5 bases at V and 1 base at J, leaving 3 bases unmatched. Germline CDR1 LNHDA, CDR2 SQIVND (reference sequence). In DNA form, the CDR3 reads TGTGCCAGTAGTTTGGGACAGGCGAACACTGAAGCTTTCTTT. Protein: CASSLGQANTEAFF.

The rearrangement links TRBV5-1 to TRBJ2-2; D unclear. The CDR3 sequence is 18 residues long. Between the trimmed V and J ends, which lost 1 base and 6 bases, there was a span of 22 bases. Germline V CDR1 and CDR2: SGHRS, YFSETQ. The CDR3 region is CASSLRVLSKSPPGELFF. Here the CDR3 DNA reads TGCGCCAGCAGCTTGAGAGTTCTCTCCAAAAGCCCACCCGGGGAGCTGTTTTTT. The full variable domain, with the rest looked up from reference TRBV5-1 and TRBJ2-2, is KAGVTQTPRYLIKTRGQQVTLSCSPISGHRSVSWYQQTPGQGLQFLFEYFSETQRNKGNFPGRFSGRQFSNSRSEMNVSTLELGDSALYLCASSLRVLSKSPPGELFFGEGSRLTVL.

This clone was counted once. The chain couples TRBV27 to TRBJ1-4; D is undetermined. Germline CDR1 and CDR2: MNHEY and SMNVEV (reference sequence). This CDR3 has 13 amino acids. Trimming cost V 6 bases and J 4 bases, with 9 bases left between them. The CDR3 DNA sequence: TGTGCCAGCAGCCGAACCGTTAATGAAAAACTGTTTTTT. It codes for CASSRTVNEKLFF.